The 21 T cell receptor beta chains below were found in one sample sequenced in a study of T cells in Graves' hyperthyroidism and ophthalmopathy. Template material for amplifying TCR beta CDR3 regions consisted of RNA transcripts. TCR CDR3 underwent first-round RT-PCR with the HTBI primer set. MiXCR was run by TCRdb on the multiplex PCR reads, yielding one entry per CDR3 protein. This table has around 350,000 distinct CDR3 sequences, about 20% appearing once. What was sequenced was blood. These receptors all stem from a woman under 30 with Graves' hyperthyroidism.

The table lists this clonotype with many counts. CDR3 sequence: CATSDTSSGGSQETQYF. DNA for the CDR3: TGTGCCACCAGTGATACATCTAGCGGGGGTTCCCAAGAGACCCAGTACTTC. The chain recombines TRBV24-1 with TRBJ2-5, with TRBD2 matching 10 bases. This CDR3 is built from 17 residues. V lost 3 bases, J lost 1 base, and 7 bases stayed unmatched. Per the germline V gene, CDR1 is KGHDR and CDR2 is SFDVKD.

This clonotype was picked up a small number of times. The chain employs TRBV3-1 and TRBJ2-5; 15 nucleotides align to TRBD2. Per germline, CDR1 LGHDT and CDR2 YNNKEL (reference sequence). The CDR3 totals 17 residues. V gave up 1 base and J gave up 5 bases; unmatched junction bases: 5. The CDR3 region is CASSQGTSGGAWETQYF. CDR3 bases: TGTGCCAGCAGCCAAGGGACTAGCGGGGGGGCCTGGGAGACCCAGTACTTC.

The table lists this clonotype with a few counts. The chain links TRBV10-3 to TRBJ2-5; weak D call: TRBD2 (7 bases). The germline gives CDR1 ENHRY, CDR2 SYGVKD. V gave up 0 bases and J gave up 1 base, with 12 bases separating them. CDR3 length: 16 residues. CDR3 coding DNA: TGTGCCATCAGTGAGTCGGGGGGGGCCATCCAAGAGACCCAGTACTTC. Amino acid sequence: CAISESGGAIQETQYF.

V usage is TRBV24-1 and J usage is TRBJ1-2, with a possible D match to TRBD1 (5 bases). The CDR3 is 15 residues long. With 9 bases removed from V and 8 bases from J, the gap between germline ends came to 24 bases. CDR1 is KGHDR and CDR2 is SFDVKD in the germline V gene. The CDR3 DNA reads TGTGCCACCGGGGGGACCGGGACTTCCGAGGAGGGCTACACCTTC. Its protein is CATGGTGTSEEGYTF.

This clonotype was found many times. This chain links TRBV7-8 with TRBJ2-7; TRBD2 is a possible D gene (6 bases). CDR1 is SGHVS and CDR2 is FQNEAQ in the germline V gene. V lost 0 bases and J 4 bases, leaving 19 bases between the germline ends. This CDR3 contains 17 residues. CDR3 sequence reads: CASSLALPAGLRYEQYF. DNA of the CDR3: TGTGCCAGCAGCTTAGCGCTCCCTGCGGGGCTGAGATACGAGCAGTACTTC.

This clonotype was seen repeatedly, ten times or more. The chain is built from TRBV30 and TRBJ1-2, with 12 bases identical to TRBD1. V dropped 8 bases and J dropped 6; count of bases not matched to a gene: 7. The CDR3 is 13 residues long. Per the germline V gene, CDR1 is GTSNPN and CDR2 is SVGIG (reference sequence). The CDR3 region is CAGRGQGANGYTF. The CDR3, as DNA: TGTGCCGGAAGGGGACAGGGGGCGAATGGCTACACCTTC. Filled out from reference TRBV30 and TRBJ1-2, the complete variable domain reads SQTIHQWPATLVQPVGSPLSLECTVEGTSNPNLYWYRQAAGRGLQLLFYSVGIGQISSEVPQNLSASRPQDRQFILSSKKLLLSDSGFYLCAGRGQGANGYTFGSGTRLTVV.

This clonotype occurred many times. The J gene is TRBJ1-1, the V gene TRBV12-5; D call uncertain. Germline V lookup: CDR1 LGHNT, CDR2 FRNRAP. CDR3 size: 14 residues. V was trimmed by 5 bases and J by 0 bases, leaving 10 bases between them. The CDR3 sequence is CASGNGRLNTEAFF. As DNA, the CDR3 is TGTGCTAGTGGTAATGGCCGCTTGAACACTGAAGCTTTCTTT.

Points on this clonotype: Compared with germline, one end of the junction differs, possibly owing to a read error. This chain connects TRBV6-2 or TRBV6-3 to TRBJ2-5; 9 bases fit TRBD2. The germline V gene encodes CDR1 MNHEY and CDR2 SVGEGT. The CDR3 runs to 17 residues. CDR3 sequence reads: CASSVSGGSLGGETQYF. The CDR3 nucleotides read TGTGCTAGCAGTGTAAGCGGGGGGTCTCTAGGAGGAGAGACCCAGTACTTC.

This clonotype was seen at least ten times. The rearrangement joins TRBV6-1 to TRBJ1-1; 9 nucleotides line up with TRBD1. Germline V CDR1 and CDR2: MNHNS, SASEGT. V dropped 8 bases and J dropped 6; count of bases not matched to a gene: 7. CDR3 length: 13 amino acids. CDR3 nucleotides: TGTGCCAGCCTAGTACAGGGGGCTGCTGAAGCTTTCTTT. This translates into CASLVQGAAEAFF.

This clonotype appeared many times. The genes are TRBV11-2 and TRBJ1-2; perhaps TRBD1 as D (5 bases). The CDR3 has 15 amino acids. V lost 4 bases to trimming and J lost 4 bases, with 16 bases between them. CDR1 is SGHAT, CDR2 FQNNGV, per germline. The CDR3, as DNA: TGTGCCAGCAGCTCGGCGAGGGGAGGGTTCTATGGCTACACCTTC. It is translated as CASSSARGGFYGYTF.

This clonotype was observed at least ten times. Here the CDR3 reads CAWSETRRSGELFF. Written as DNA, the CDR3 is TGTGCCTGGAGCGAGACGCGGCGTTCCGGGGAGCTGTTTTTT. This chain connects TRBV30 to TRBJ2-2; D unclear. Looked up from germline, CDR1 is GTSNPN and CDR2 is SVGIG (reference sequence). CDR3 size: 14 residues. V lost 3 bases and J 6 bases, leaving 14 bases between the germline ends.

This clonotype was counted a few times. The genes are TRBV28 and TRBJ2-2; 7 nucleotides agree with TRBD1. Looked up from germline, CDR1 is MDHEN and CDR2 is SYDVKM. The trim removed 6 bases at V and 4 bases at J, leaving 14 bases unmatched. CDR3 length equals 17 residues. CDR3 protein: CASRERGQEIPTGELFF. The CDR3 DNA sequence: TGTGCCAGCAGAGAAAGAGGACAGGAGATACCCACCGGGGAGCTGTTTTTT.

The table lists this clonotype with many counts. The chain combines TRBV7-8 with TRBJ2-7; no clear D. The germline CDR1 and CDR2 sequences are SGHVS and FQNEAQ. The V and J ends lost 1 base and 3 bases respectively, with 10 bases between them. The CDR3 spans 14 residues. CDR3 nucleotide sequence: TGTGCCAGCAGCTTAGGCTCAGGAAACTACGAGCAGTACTTC. Protein sequence: CASSLGSGNYEQYF.

This clonotype was recorded many times. This chain links TRBV2 with TRBJ2-5, with D unclear. Per germline, CDR1 SNHLY and CDR2 FYNNEI. The length of the CDR3 is 12 residues. Trimming took off 7 bases at V and 3 bases at J, with 9 bases between the two ends. CDR3 nucleotides: TGTGCCAGCAAAAGACCCGAAGAGACCCAGTACTTC. Residues: CASKRPEETQYF.

This clonotype was detected many times. This chain links TRBV20-1 with TRBJ1-1; 8 bases map to TRBD1. This CDR3 comprises 14 residues. Per germline, CDR1 DFQATT and CDR2 SNEGSKA (reference sequence). V was clipped by 4 bases and J by 4 bases; unmatched bases: 8. The CDR3 coding sequence is TGCAGTGCTAACGGACAGGGATTAGGCACTGAAGCTTTCTTT. Its protein product is CSANGQGLGTEAFF.

Ten or more counts support this clonotype. This chain joins TRBV7-2 and TRBJ2-7; D ambiguous. In germline, CDR1 is SGHTA, CDR2 FQGNSA. V dropped 5 bases and J dropped 5 bases, with 16 bases sitting between them. This CDR3 contains 14 residues. The CDR3 protein is CASSPSRPNDEQYF. In DNA, the CDR3 is TGTGCCAGCAGCCCGTCTCGGCCTAATGACGAGCAGTACTTC.

This clonotype was seen ten or more times. The chain joins TRBV28 to TRBJ1-5; TRBD1 agrees at 7 bases. From germline, CDR1 is MDHEN and CDR2 SYDVKM. The CDR3 totals 16 residues. V shed 5 bases and J 7 bases; nucleotides not matched to a gene: 14. The chain's CDR3 is CASSPSAGGISQPQHF. As DNA, the CDR3 is TGTGCCAGCAGTCCTTCCGCAGGGGGGATAAGCCAGCCCCAGCATTTT.

This clonotype has only a few counts. V and J are TRBV5-1 and TRBJ2-2; D remains ambiguous. This CDR3 region has 13 residues. Germline lookup yields CDR1 SGHRS and CDR2 YFSETQ. The V end was cut by 4 bases, the J end by 7 bases, with 11 bases between. The CDR3 nucleotides are TGCGCCAGCAGCGTTATGTTCGGCGGGGAGCTGTTTTTT. Amino acid sequence: CASSVMFGGELFF. The full variable domain, completed using reference TRBV5-1 and TRBJ2-2, is KAGVTQTPRYLIKTRGQQVTLSCSPISGHRSVSWYQQTPGQGLQFLFEYFSETQRNKGNFPGRFSGRQFSNSRSEMNVSTLELGDSALYLCASSVMFGGELFFGEGSRLTVL.

The chain has TRBV28 and TRBJ2-7; 10 bases fit TRBD2. From germline, CDR1 is MDHEN and CDR2 SYDVKM. V trimming: 5 bases; J trimming: 3 bases; junction bases outside the gene matches: 10. This CDR3 comprises 16 residues. The CDR3, as DNA: TGTGCCAGCAGTATTATCTTGGGACTAGCGCTCTACGAGCAGTACTTC. Translated, it gives CASSIILGLALYEQYF.

This clonotype was recorded at least ten times. Mismatch with germline at one junction end may stem from a read error. The chain links TRBV6-1 to TRBJ1-1; no definite D call. Germline CDR1 MNHNS, CDR2 SASEGT. The length of the CDR3 is 13 residues. CDR3 sequence reads: CASSEAQNAEAFF. The CDR3 bases are TGTGCCAGCAGTGAAGCCCAGAACGCTGAAGCTTTCTTT.

With respect to this clonotype: The junction and the germline gene differ at one end; a read error may be behind it. The CDR3 is CASSLGHQESQYF. Here the CDR3 DNA reads TGTGCCAGCAGCTTGGGTCACCAAGAGAGCCAGTACTTC. The V and J genes are TRBV5-6 and TRBJ2-5; D call uncertain. Germline loops: CDR1 SGHDT, CDR2 YYEEEE. The CDR3 covers 13 residues.